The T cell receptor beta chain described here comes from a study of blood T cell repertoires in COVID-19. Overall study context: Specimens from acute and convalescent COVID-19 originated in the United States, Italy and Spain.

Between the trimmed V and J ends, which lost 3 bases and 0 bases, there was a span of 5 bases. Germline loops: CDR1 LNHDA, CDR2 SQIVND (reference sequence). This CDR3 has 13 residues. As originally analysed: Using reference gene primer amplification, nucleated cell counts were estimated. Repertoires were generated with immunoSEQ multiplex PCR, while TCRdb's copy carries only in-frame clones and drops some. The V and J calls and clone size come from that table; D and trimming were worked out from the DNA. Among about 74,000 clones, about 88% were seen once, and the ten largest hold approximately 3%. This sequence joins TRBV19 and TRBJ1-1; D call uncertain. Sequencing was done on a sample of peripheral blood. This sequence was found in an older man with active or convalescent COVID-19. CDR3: CASSIQMNTEAFF. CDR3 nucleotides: TGTGCCAGTAGTATCCAGATGAACACTGAAGCTTTCTTT.